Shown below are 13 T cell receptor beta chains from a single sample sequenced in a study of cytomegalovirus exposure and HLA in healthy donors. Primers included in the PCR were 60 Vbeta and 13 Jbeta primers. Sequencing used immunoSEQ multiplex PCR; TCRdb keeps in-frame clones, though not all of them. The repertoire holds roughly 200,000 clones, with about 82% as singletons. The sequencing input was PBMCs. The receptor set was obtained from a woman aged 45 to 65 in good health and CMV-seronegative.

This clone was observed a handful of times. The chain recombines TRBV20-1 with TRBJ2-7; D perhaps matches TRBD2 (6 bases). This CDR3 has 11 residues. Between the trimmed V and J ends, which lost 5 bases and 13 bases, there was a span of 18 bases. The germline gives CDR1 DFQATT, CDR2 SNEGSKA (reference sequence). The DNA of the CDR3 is TGCAGTGCTGGGGAGACTAGATTGCAATACTTC. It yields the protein CSAGETRLQYF.

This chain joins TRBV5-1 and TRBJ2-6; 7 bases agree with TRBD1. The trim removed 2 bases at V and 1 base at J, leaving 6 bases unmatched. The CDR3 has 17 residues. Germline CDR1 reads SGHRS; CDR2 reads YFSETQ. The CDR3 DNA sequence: TGCGCCAGCAGCTTTAACAGGGGTACATCTGGGGCCAACGTCCTGACTTTC. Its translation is CASSFNRGTSGANVLTF.

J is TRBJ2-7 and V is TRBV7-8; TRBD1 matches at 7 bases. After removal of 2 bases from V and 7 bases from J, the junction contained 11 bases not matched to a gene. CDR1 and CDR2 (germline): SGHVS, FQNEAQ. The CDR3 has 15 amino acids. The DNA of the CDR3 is TGTGCCAGCAGCTTAACCACAGGGGCCGTGGTTGAGCAGTACTTC. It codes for CASSLTTGAVVEQYF.

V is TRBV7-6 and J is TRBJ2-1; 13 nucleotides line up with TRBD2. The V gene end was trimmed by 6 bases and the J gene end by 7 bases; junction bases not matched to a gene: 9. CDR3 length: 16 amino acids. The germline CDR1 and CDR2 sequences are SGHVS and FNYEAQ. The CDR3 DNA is TGTGCCAGCAGTTTCCCCGGACTAGCGGGAGCTAATGAGCAGTTCTTC. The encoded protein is CASSFPGLAGANEQFF.

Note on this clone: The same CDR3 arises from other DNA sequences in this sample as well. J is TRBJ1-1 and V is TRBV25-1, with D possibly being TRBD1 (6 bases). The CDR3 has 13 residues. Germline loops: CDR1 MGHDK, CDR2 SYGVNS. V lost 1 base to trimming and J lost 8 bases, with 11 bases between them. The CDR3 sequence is CASSESGEHEAFF. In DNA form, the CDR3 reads TGTGCCAGCAGTGAATCAGGGGAACACGAAGCTTTCTTT.

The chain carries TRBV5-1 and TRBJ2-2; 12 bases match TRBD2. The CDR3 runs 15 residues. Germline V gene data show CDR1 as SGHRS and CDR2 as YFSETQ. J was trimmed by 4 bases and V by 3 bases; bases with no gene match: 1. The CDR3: CASSSTSGSTGELFF. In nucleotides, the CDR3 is TGCGCCAGCAGCTCGACTAGCGGGAGCACCGGGGAGCTGTTTTTT.

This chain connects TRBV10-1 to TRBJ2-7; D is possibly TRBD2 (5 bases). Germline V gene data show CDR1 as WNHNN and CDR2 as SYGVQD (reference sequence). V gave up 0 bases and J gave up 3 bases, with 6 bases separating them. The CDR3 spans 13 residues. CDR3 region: CASSESSGYEQYF. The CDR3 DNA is TGCGCCAGCAGTGAGTCGAGCGGCTACGAGCAGTACTTC.

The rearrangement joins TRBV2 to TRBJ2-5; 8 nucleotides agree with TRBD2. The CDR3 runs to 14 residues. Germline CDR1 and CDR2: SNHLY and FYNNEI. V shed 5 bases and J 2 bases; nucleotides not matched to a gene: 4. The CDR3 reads CASSTSGLQETQYF. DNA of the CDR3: TGTGCCAGCAGTACTAGCGGCCTACAAGAGACCCAGTACTTC.

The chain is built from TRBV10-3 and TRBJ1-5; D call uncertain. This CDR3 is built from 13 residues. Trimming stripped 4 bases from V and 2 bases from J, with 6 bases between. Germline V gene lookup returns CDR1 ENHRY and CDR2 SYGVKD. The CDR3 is CAISGGGNQPQHF. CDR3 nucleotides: TGTGCCATCAGTGGAGGCGGCAATCAGCCCCAGCATTTT.

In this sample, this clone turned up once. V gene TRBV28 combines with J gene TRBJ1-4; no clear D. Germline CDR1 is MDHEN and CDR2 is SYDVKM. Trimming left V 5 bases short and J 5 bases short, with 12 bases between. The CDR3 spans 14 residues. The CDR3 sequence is CASSVHLGNEKLFF. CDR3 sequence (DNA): TGTGCCAGCAGTGTCCACCTCGGGAATGAAAAACTGTTTTTT.

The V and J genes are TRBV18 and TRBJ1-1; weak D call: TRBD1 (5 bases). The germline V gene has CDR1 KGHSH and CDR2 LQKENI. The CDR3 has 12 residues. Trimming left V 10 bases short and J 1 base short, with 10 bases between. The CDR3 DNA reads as TGTGCCACCAGGGAGGGGAACACTGAAGCTTTCTTT. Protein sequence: CATREGNTEAFF.

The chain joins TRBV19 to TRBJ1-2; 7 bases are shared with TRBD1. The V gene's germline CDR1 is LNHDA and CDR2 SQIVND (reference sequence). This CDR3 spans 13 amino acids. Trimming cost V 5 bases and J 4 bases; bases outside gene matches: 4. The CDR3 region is CASSVQGIYGYTF. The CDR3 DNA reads TGTGCCAGTAGTGTACAGGGGATCTATGGCTACACCTTC.

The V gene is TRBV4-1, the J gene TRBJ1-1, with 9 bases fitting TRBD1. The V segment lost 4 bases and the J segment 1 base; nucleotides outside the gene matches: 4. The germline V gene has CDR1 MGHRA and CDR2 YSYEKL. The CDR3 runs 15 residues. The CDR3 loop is CASSRDRVRNTEAFF. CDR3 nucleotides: TGCGCCAGCAGCCGGGACAGGGTTAGGAACACTGAAGCTTTCTTT.